Listed below are T cell receptor beta chains from one sample, sequenced in a study of early T cells in non-severe SARS-CoV-2 infection. TCRdb recomputed calls from the 5' RACE reads with MiXCR, one row per CDR3 protein. The profile shows around 27,000 distinct CDR3 sequences, roughly 6.6% of them singletons. Sequenced sample: whole blood. Every receptor here comes from an adult who was a healthcare worker with PCR-confirmed SARS-CoV-2 infection or an uninfected control (not recorded which). Each CDR3 is given with its conserved first and last residue. Fields, in order: D gene, clone size, J gene, V gene, CDR3 protein, CDR3 DNA. A D gene is named only where the DNA matches it firmly. Only some rows state a clone size, as once, few, many or a class for expanded clones.

.	many	TRBJ2-1	TRBV12-5	CASGLVAGERGNEQFF	TGTGCTAGTGGTTTGGTCGCTGGGGAAAGAGGCAATGAGCAGTTCTTC
TRBD1	.	TRBJ1-2	TRBV29-1	CSGWTGRDGYTF	TGCAGCGGATGGACAGGGCGAGACGGCTACACCTTC
.	many	TRBJ1-3	TRBV12-3/TRBV12-4	CASSFWGAGNTIYF	TGTGCCAGCAGTTTCTGGGGGGCTGGAAACACCATATATTTT
.	.	TRBJ2-7	TRBV12-3/TRBV12-4	CASSPNQQGEQYF	TGTGCCAGCAGCCCAAATCAGCAAGGCGAGCAGTACTTC
.	.	TRBJ2-3	TRBV4-3	CASSHTGPQDTQYF	TGCGCCAGCAGCCACACAGGACCTCAGGATACGCAGTATTTT
.	many	TRBJ1-1	TRBV6-6	CASNARSGSTEAFF	TGTGCCAGCAACGCTCGTTCAGGGAGTACTGAAGCTTTCTTT
.	many	TRBJ2-2	TRBV4-2	CASSQVLTGPNTGELFF	TGTGCCAGCAGCCAAGTCTTGACGGGGCCGAACACCGGGGAGCTGTTTTTT
TRBD1	.	TRBJ2-7	TRBV7-9	CASSTGTGPGGQYF	TGTGCCAGCAGCACCGGGACAGGCCCCGGAGGGCAGTACTTC
TRBD1	many	TRBJ1-6	TRBV9	CASSPFGTGDSPLHF	TGTGCCAGCAGCCCCTTTGGGACAGGGGATTCACCCCTCCACTTT
.	.	TRBJ1-6	TRBV7-3	CASSLMGGVSSPLHF	TGTGCCAGCAGCTTAATGGGGGGAGTGAGTTCACCCCTCCACTTT
.	many	TRBJ2-7	TRBV5-1	CASSLDSGQSSYEQYF	TGCGCCAGCAGCCTGGATTCGGGGCAAAGCTCCTACGAGCAGTACTTC
.	many	TRBJ2-7	TRBV6-2/TRBV6-3	CASSSQISYEQYF	TGTGCCAGCAGTTCCCAAATCTCCTACGAGCAGTACTTC
TRBD2	.	TRBJ2-1	TRBV5-1	CASSSGLADYNEQFF	TGCGCCAGCAGCTCGGGACTAGCGGACTACAATGAGCAGTTCTTC
.	many	TRBJ1-2	TRBV12-3/TRBV12-4	CASSLAPISVRPTF	TGTGCCAGCAGTTTAGCGCCCATATCGGTCAGGCCCACCTTC
.	.	TRBJ2-1	TRBV5-5	CASRVGGENEQFF	TGTGCCAGCAGGGTCGGAGGGGAAAATGAGCAGTTCTTC
TRBD1	few	TRBJ2-1	TRBV27	CASKKGTGDYNEQFF	TGTGCCAGCAAAAAGGGGACAGGGGACTACAATGAGCAGTTCTTC
.	many	TRBJ2-1	TRBV20-1	CSVISDIYNEQFF	TGCAGTGTTATATCGGACATCTACAATGAGCAGTTCTTC
.	many	TRBJ2-1	TRBV6-1	CATQGRAYNEQFF	TGTGCCACCCAAGGGAGAGCCTACAATGAGCAGTTCTTC
.	many	TRBJ1-1	TRBV29-1	CSVKVNVNTEAFF	TGCAGCGTTAAGGTGAACGTGAACACTGAAGCTTTCTTT
.	many	TRBJ2-1	TRBV21-1	CATLVPPSSYNEQFF	TGTGCCACCTTGGTTCCCCCTAGCTCCTACAATGAGCAGTTCTTC
TRBD2	many	TRBJ2-7	TRBV12-3/TRBV12-4	CASSSQRERYEQYF	TGTGCCAGCAGTTCCCAGCGGGAGAGGTACGAGCAGTACTTC
TRBD2	many	TRBJ2-4	TRBV12-3/TRBV12-4	CASSWLAGQMGNIQYF	TGTGCCAGCAGTTGGCTAGCGGGGCAAATGGGAAACATTCAGTACTTC
.	many	TRBJ2-3	TRBV18	CASSPGGRTDTQYF	TGTGCCAGCTCACCGGGCGGCCGCACAGATACGCAGTATTTT
TRBD2	many	TRBJ2-1	TRBV5-4	CASSSLGAGGTYNEQFF	TGTGCCAGCAGCTCGCTCGGCGCGGGGGGAACCTACAATGAGCAGTTCTTC
TRBD2	many	TRBJ2-3	TRBV29-1	CSVEGPVGLGADTQYF	TGCAGCGTTGAGGGTCCCGTGGGACTAGGGGCAGATACGCAGTATTTT